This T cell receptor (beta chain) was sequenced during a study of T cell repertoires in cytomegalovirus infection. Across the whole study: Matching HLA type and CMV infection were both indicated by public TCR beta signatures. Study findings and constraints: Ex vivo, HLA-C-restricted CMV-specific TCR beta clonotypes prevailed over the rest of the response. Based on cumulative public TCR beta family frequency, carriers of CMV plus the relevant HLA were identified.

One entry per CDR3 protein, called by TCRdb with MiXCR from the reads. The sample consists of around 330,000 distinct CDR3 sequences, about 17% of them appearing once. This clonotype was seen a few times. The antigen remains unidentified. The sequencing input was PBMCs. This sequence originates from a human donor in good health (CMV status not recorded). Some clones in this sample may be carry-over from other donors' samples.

Here the CDR3 reads CASSQDFSPRAGHPSTNEKLFF. Written as DNA, the CDR3 is TGTGCCAGCAGCCAAGATTTTTCCCCCAGGGCGGGCCACCCTTCAACTAATGAAAAACTGTTTTTT. This chain uses TRBV3-1 with TRBJ1-4; tentative D call: TRBD1 (5 bases). Germline assignment: CDR1 LGHDT and CDR2 YNNKEL (reference sequence). The CDR3 spans 22 residues. Trimming shortened V by 0 bases and J by 0 bases, and 26 bases separated the two germline ends.